This T cell receptor (beta chain) was sequenced during a study of response to subunit inactivated influenza vaccine. Using its own MiXCR run on the RT-PCR reads, TCRdb lists one record per CDR3 protein. The table records just under 550,000 distinct CDR3 sequences, 20% to 25% of them present only once. This same sample was also taken into another study, of T cells expressing NK-cell markers. This second study says: UMIs were included in TCR beta cDNA generated by 5'RACE template switching. According to the study, TCR beta repertoires originated from sorted CD3+CD56+NKG2C+, CD3+CD56+NKG2C- and CD3+CD56-NKG2C+ T cells. Top CD8+ clonotypes included the dominant CD3+CD56+NKG2C+ clonotypes in 5 or 6 donors.

The source material was CD4+ T cells sorted from PBMCs, sampled 11 to 12 days after vaccination. The receptor comes from a man aged 50-60 years who received an inactivated influenza vaccine.

Written as DNA, the CDR3 is TGTGCCAGCAGCGATACGTACGGGACTAGCGGGAGTTCCTACAATGAGCAGTTCTTC. Its protein is CASSDTYGTSGSSYNEQFF. V gene TRBV11-1 combines with J gene TRBJ2-1; TRBD2 agrees at 14 bases. After removal of 5 bases from V and 1 base from J, the junction contained 10 bases not matched to a gene. The germline V gene has CDR1 SGHAT and CDR2 FQDESV (reference sequence). The CDR3 runs 19 residues.